This T cell receptor (beta chain) was captured by sequencing in a study of shared clonotypes between healthy human individuals. Terminally differentiated effector memory CD45RA+ cells were excluded by CCR7 positive selection of CD45RO-negative cells. Germline V lookup: CDR1 MNHEY, CDR2 SMNVEV (reference sequence). The CDR3 loop spans 13 amino acids. V was trimmed by 4 bases and J by 5 bases, leaving 8 bases between them. Overall study results and limits: When compared with the clonotypes that were shared by all four sorted-subset donors, the non-shared clonotypes turned out to have lower generation probabilities.

TCRdb's copy holds only in-frame clones and misses some; the assay was immunoSEQ multiplex PCR. The table shows nearly 2 million clones, with just under 95% occurring only once. With respect to this clone: The antigen is undetermined. At the DNA level, this CDR3 is encoded by other sequences in the same sample as well.

The material sequenced was naive CD8+ T cells sorted from blood. This TCR was recovered from a man aged 18 to 30 in good health. This chain links TRBV27 with TRBJ2-2; D is perhaps TRBD2 (5 bases). CDR3 nucleotide sequence: TGTGCCAGCAGTTCCCGAGGGACCGGGGAGCTGTTTTTT. The encoded protein is CASSSRGTGELFF.